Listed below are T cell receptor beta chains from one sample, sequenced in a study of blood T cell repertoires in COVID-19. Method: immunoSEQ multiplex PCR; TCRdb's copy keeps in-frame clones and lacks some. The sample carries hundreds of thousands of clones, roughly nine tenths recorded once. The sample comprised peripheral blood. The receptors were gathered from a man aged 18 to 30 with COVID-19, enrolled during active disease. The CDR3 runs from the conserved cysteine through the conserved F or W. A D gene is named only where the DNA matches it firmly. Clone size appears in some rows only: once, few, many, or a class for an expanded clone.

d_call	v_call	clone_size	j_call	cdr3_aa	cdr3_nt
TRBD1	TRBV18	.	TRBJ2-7	CASSPSPGQNYEQYF	TGTGCCAGCTCACCAAGCCCGGGACAGAACTACGAGCAGTACTTC
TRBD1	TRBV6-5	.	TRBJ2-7	CASRMGQYYEQYF	TGTGCCAGCAGGATGGGACAGTACTACGAGCAGTACTTC
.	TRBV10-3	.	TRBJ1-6	CAISDRYNSPLHF	TGTGCCATCAGTGACCGGTATAATTCACCCCTCCACTTT
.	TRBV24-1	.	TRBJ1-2	CATRGGADGYTF	TGTGCCACGAGAGGGGGGGCTGATGGCTACACCTTC
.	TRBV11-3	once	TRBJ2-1	CASSLSRANEQFF	TGTGCCAGCAGCTTATCCCGCGCCAATGAGCAGTTCTTC
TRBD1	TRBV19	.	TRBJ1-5	CASRETGNYNQPQHF	TGTGCCAGTAGGGAGACAGGGAATTACAATCAGCCCCAGCATTTT
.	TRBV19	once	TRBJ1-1	CASSRAASNTEAFF	TGTGCCAGTAGTCGAGCCGCCTCGAACACTGAAGCTTTCTTT
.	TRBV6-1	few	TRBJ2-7	CASSEVGRDYEQYF	TGTGCCAGCAGTGAAGTCGGCAGGGACTACGAGCAGTACTTC
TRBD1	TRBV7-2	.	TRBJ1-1	CASSRDSVVCLF	TGTGCCAGCAGCCGGGACAGCGTTGTCTGTCTCTTT
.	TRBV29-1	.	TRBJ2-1	CSANRKYNEQFF	TGCAGCGCCAACAGGAAGTACAATGAGCAGTTCTTC
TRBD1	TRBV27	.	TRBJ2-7	CASSLSGDRHPLRDEQYF	TGTGCCAGCAGTTTATCGGGGGACAGGCACCCTTTGAGGGACGAGCAGTACTTC
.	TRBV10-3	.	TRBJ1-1	CAISAVDLGGTEAFF	TGTGCCATCAGTGCCGTTGACCTTGGCGGAACTGAAGCTTTCTTT
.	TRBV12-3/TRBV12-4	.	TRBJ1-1	CASSFKREAFF	TGTGCCAGCAGTTTTAAGAGAGAAGCTTTCTTT
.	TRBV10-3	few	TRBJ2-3	CAISVRDTQYF	TGTGCCATCAGTGTCAGAGATACGCAGTATTTT
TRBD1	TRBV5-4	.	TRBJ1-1	CASGGTGLNTEAFF	TGTGCCAGCGGTGGGACAGGGTTGAACACTGAAGCTTTCTTT
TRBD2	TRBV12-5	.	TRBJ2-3	CASGPPGGDTQYF	TGTGCTAGTGGCCCCCCGGGAGGTGATACGCAGTATTTT
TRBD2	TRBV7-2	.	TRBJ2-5	CASSFRRLAGRETQYF	TGTGCCAGCAGCTTTCGCAGACTAGCAGGCAGAGAGACCCAGTACTTC
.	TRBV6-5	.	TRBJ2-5	CASGFAGETQYF	TGTGCCAGTGGTTTCGCGGGGGAGACCCAGTACTTC
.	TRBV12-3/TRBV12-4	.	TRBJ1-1	CASSFGGTEAFF	TGTGCCAGCAGTTTCGGGGGCACTGAAGCTTTCTTT
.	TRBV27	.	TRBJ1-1	CASSTRQRLNTEAFF	TGTGCCAGCAGTACACGACAGCGATTGAACACTGAAGCTTTCTTT
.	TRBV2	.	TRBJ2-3	CASSLQGGAHTQYF	TGTGCCAGCAGTCTACAGGGGGGGGCGCATACGCAGTATTTT
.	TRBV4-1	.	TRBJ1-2	CASSQGGGLYGYTF	TGCGCCAGCAGCCAAGGGGGGGGGCTATATGGCTACACCTTC
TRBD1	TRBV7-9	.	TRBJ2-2	CASSLGQTLLNTGELFF	TGTGCCAGCAGCTTGGGACAGACCCTTCTGAACACCGGGGAGCTGTTTTTT
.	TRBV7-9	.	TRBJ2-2	CASSQHSGSETGELFF	TGTGCCAGCAGCCAGCATTCAGGATCCGAGACCGGGGAGCTGTTTTTT
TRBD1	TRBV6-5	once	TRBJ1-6	CASKTGNSPLHF	TGTGCCAGCAAGACAGGGAATTCACCCCTCCACTTT
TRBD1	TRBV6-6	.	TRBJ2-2	CASSYSGTGVGELFF	TGTGCCAGCAGTTACTCCGGGACAGGGGTCGGGGAGCTGTTTTTT
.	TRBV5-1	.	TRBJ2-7	CASSLDQGSPYEQYF	TGCGCCAGCAGCTTGGATCAGGGCAGCCCCTACGAGCAGTACTTC
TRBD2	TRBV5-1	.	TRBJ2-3	CASSQPTSGGTDTQYF	TGCGCCAGCAGCCAACCGACTAGCGGGGGCACAGATACGCAGTATTTT
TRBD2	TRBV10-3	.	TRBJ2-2	CAISVSGGAVTTGELFF	TGTGCCATCAGTGTTAGCGGGGGGGCCGTCACCACCGGGGAGCTGTTTTTT
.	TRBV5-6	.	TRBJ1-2	CASSLRGGDGYTF	TGTGCCAGCAGCTTACGCGGGGGGGATGGCTACACCTTC
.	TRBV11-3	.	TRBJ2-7	CASSRFSAARGIYEQYF	TGTGCCAGCAGCCGTTTCTCGGCGGCCCGGGGGATATACGAGCAGTACTTC
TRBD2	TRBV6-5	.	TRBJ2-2	CASSYNSGGDTGELFF	TGTGCCAGCAGTTACAATAGCGGGGGGGACACCGGGGAGCTGTTTTTT
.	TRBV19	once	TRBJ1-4	CASSPPLGTNEKLFF	TGTGCCAGTAGTCCCCCGCTTGGCACTAATGAAAAACTGTTTTTT
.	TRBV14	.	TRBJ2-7	CASSQDLDSYEQYF	TGTGCCAGCAGCCAAGATTTGGACAGCTACGAGCAGTACTTC
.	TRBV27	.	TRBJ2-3	CASSFVPGGDTQYF	TGTGCCAGCAGTTTTGTACCCGGCGGGGATACGCAGTATTTT
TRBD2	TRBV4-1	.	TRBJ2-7	CASSKSGSSYEQYF	TGCGCCAGCAGCAAAAGCGGGAGCTCCTACGAGCAGTACTTC
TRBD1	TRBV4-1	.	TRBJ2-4	CASSQSGTGNIQYF	TGCGCCAGCAGCCAATCCGGGACAGGGAACATTCAGTACTTC
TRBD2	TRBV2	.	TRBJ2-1	CASSGTSGDNEQFF	TGTGCCAGCAGTGGGACTAGCGGTGACAATGAGCAGTTCTTC
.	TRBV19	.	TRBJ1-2	CASSIAGGESPYGYTF	TGTGCCAGTAGTATCGCGGGCGGTGAAAGTCCCTATGGCTACACCTTC
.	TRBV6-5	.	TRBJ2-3	CASSGSTDTQYF	TGTGCCAGTTCAGGATCCACAGATACGCAGTATTTT
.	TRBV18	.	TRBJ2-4	CASSPPRPHEDIQYF	TGTGCCAGCTCACCCCCCCGACCCCACGAGGACATTCAGTACTTC
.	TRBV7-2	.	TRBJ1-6	CASRSQGPSNSPLHF	TGTGCCAGCAGATCTCAGGGGCCCAGTAATTCACCCCTCCACTTT